One T cell receptor (beta chain) is described in this entry. The study drew participants aged roughly 18 to 95 years from some 24 US areas. The CDR3 is 15 residues long. The sample belongs to a study of blood T cell repertoires in COVID-19. Libraries were prepared by immunoSEQ multiplex PCR; TCRdb keeps only in-frame clonotypes and omits some of them. The profile shows around 260,000 clones, around four fifths of them singletons. The sample taken for sequencing was PBMCs or T cells enriched from blood (not recorded which). This chain joins TRBV21-1 and TRBJ2-4; TRBD1 is taken as the D call from the table, unchecked against the DNA. TRBV21-1 is assigned pseudogene status. The receptor's source is a young man with acute COVID-19. The CDR3 is CASSKAMGLVNIQYF. CDR3 nucleotide sequence: TGTGCCAGCAGCAAAGCGATGGGGCTGGTAAACATTCAGTACTTC.